The 21 T cell receptor beta chains reported below all come from one sample, sequenced in a study of T cells in narcolepsy. Method: immunoSEQ multiplex PCR; TCRdb's copy keeps in-frame clones and lacks some. The sample contains tens of thousands of clones, 85% of which appear only once. Sequences were obtained from CD45RA- memory CD4+ T cells from PBMCs. These receptors all stem from a human donor with narcolepsy.

This clone came up once. The V and J genes are TRBV16 and TRBJ2-1; 12 bases are a match to TRBD2. The germline V gene encodes CDR1 KGHSY and CDR2 FQNENV. CDR3 length: 16 residues. Trimming at V came to 4 bases and at J to 7 bases, leaving 8 bases not matched to a gene. The CDR3 reads CASSRTTSGSRNEQFF. CDR3 nucleotides: TGTGCCAGCAGCCGTACGACTAGCGGGAGTAGGAATGAGCAGTTCTTC.

The chain uses TRBV5-5 and TRBJ2-5; weak D call: TRBD1 (6 bases). In germline, CDR1 is SGHKS, CDR2 YYEKEE (reference sequence). Trimming took off 2 bases at V and 4 bases at J, with 15 bases between the two ends. This CDR3 is built from 15 residues. The CDR3 DNA sequence: TGTGCCAGCAGCTTCCTGGGGGCTTCGGGAGAGACCCAGTACTTC. As protein: CASSFLGASGETQYF. Variable domain in full (rest from reference TRBV5-5 and TRBJ2-5): DAGVTQSPTHLIKTRGQQVTLRCSPISGHKSVSWYQQVLGQGPQFIFQYYEKEERGRGNFPDRFSARQFPNYSSELNVNALLLGDSALYLCASSFLGASGETQYFGPGTRLLVL.

J is TRBJ2-2 and V is TRBV11-2; the D is unclear. The V and J ends lost 6 bases and 0 bases respectively, with 8 bases between them. In germline, CDR1 is SGHAT, CDR2 FQNNGV. The CDR3 spans 14 residues. The CDR3 is CASRFGANTGELFF. The CDR3 DNA is TGTGCCAGCAGATTTGGAGCGAACACCGGGGAGCTGTTTTTT.

The V and J genes are TRBV7-3 and TRBJ2-1; D might be TRBD2 (6 bases). The germline V gene has CDR1 SGHTA and CDR2 FQGTGA. Trimming took 5 bases from V and 0 from J, leaving 11 bases between them. The CDR3 runs to 15 residues. CDR3 loop: CASSEEGFSYNEQFF. CDR3 nucleotide sequence: TGTGCCAGCAGCGAGGAGGGTTTCTCCTACAATGAGCAGTTCTTC.

This clone occurred once. The CDR3 sequence is CAWSVPSGTGRGQPQHF. The CDR3 bases are TGTGCCTGGAGCGTACCCTCCGGGACAGGAAGGGGTCAGCCCCAGCATTTT. The gene calls are TRBV30 and TRBJ1-5; 8 bases are shared with TRBD1. Germline CDR1 is GTSNPN and CDR2 is SVGIG (reference sequence). The CDR3 contains 17 residues. The V segment lost 3 bases and the J segment 6 bases; nucleotides outside the gene matches: 16.

V gene TRBV28 combines with J gene TRBJ2-3, with 7 bases fitting TRBD2. CDR1 is MDHEN, CDR2 SYDVKM, per germline. After removal of 11 bases from V and 1 base from J, the junction contained 9 bases not matched to a gene. This CDR3 has 14 residues. CDR3 in amino acids: CASQGGVGTDTQYF. The CDR3 DNA is TGTGCCTCCCAGGGAGGGGTGGGCACAGATACGCAGTATTTT.

The chain joins TRBV15 to TRBJ1-1, with 8 bases matching TRBD1. J gave up 8 bases and V 3 bases, and 11 bases lay outside the gene matches. The CDR3 is 15 residues long. Germline CDR1 and CDR2: LNHNV and YYDKDF (reference sequence). The CDR3 sequence is CATSRTGTGLREAFF. In DNA, the CDR3 is TGTGCCACCAGCAGGACTGGGACAGGTCTCAGAGAAGCTTTCTTT.

This sequence joins TRBV15 and TRBJ1-3; D unresolved. Trimming pared 5 bases from V and 2 bases from J, leaving 13 bases between. This CDR3 spans 15 amino acids. From germline, CDR1 is LNHNV and CDR2 YYDKDF (reference sequence). The CDR3 DNA sequence: TGTGCCACCAGCGAGGTACTGAGCACTGGAAACACCATATATTTT. This codes for CATSEVLSTGNTIYF.

The V gene is TRBV6-6, the J gene TRBJ2-6; the D is unclear. Deletions cut 7 bases from V and 0 bases from J, with 7 bases between. Germline lookup yields CDR1 MNHNY and CDR2 SVGAGI (reference sequence). The CDR3 extends over 14 amino acids. The CDR3 is CASTGDSGANVLTF. The DNA of the CDR3 is TGTGCCAGCACCGGAGACTCTGGGGCCAACGTCCTGACTTTC.

This chain uses TRBV5-1 with TRBJ1-4; D remains unclear. Trimming took off 0 bases at V and 0 bases at J, with 6 bases between the two ends. This CDR3 is 15 amino acids long. The germline gives CDR1 SGHRS, CDR2 YFSETQ. The CDR3 sequence: CASSLDTSTNEKLFF. In DNA, the CDR3 is TGCGCCAGCAGCTTGGACACCTCAACTAATGAAAAACTGTTTTTT.

The chain employs TRBV25-1 and TRBJ2-1; 14 nucleotides match TRBD2. CDR3 length: 13 residues. Trimming cost V 6 bases and J 15 bases; bases outside gene matches: 7. Germline loops: CDR1 MGHDK, CDR2 SYGVNS. The CDR3 loop is CASSGLAGGDRFF. In nucleotides, the CDR3 is TGTGCCAGCAGCGGACTAGCGGGGGGTGATCGGTTCTTC.

The J gene is TRBJ2-1, the V gene TRBV11-2; 8 bases map to TRBD1. Germline CDR1 SGHAT, CDR2 FQNNGV. The CDR3 covers 16 residues. V was pared by 5 bases and J by 6 bases, with 12 bases of the junction left unmatched. DNA of the CDR3: TGTGCCAGCAGCCGGACAGGGCGGGCAATGGGCAATGAGCAGTTCTTC. It encodes CASSRTGRAMGNEQFF.

The chain has TRBV5-4 and TRBJ2-2, with 8 bases aligning to TRBD1. This CDR3 contains 17 residues. Germline assignment: CDR1 SGHNT and CDR2 YYREEE (reference sequence). V dropped 0 bases and J dropped 7; count of bases not matched to a gene: 11. This chain's CDR3 is CASSLARTGPGNGELFF. CDR3 DNA sequence: TGTGCCAGCAGCTTGGCGCGGACAGGGCCAGGGAACGGGGAGCTGTTTTTT.

The chain carries TRBV28 and TRBJ1-4; 8 bases are shared with TRBD1. J was trimmed by 8 bases and V by 6 bases; bases with no gene match: 11. The CDR3 length is 15 residues. Germline V gene lookup returns CDR1 MDHEN and CDR2 SYDVKM. The DNA for the CDR3 is TGTGCCAGCAGGCTTGGGGGACAGGCTGGGGAAAAACTGTTTTTT. Its translation: CASRLGGQAGEKLFF.

In its sample, this clone is medium-sized. The chain links TRBV19 to TRBJ2-7; 7 positions match TRBD1. J lost 2 bases, V lost 6 bases, and 10 bases had no gene match. The CDR3 runs to 15 residues. Germline-derived CDR1 and CDR2 are LNHDA and SQIVND (reference sequence). CDR3 in amino acids: CASSLGRDSTYEQYF. CDR3 bases: TGTGCCAGTAGCCTAGGCCGGGACAGTACCTACGAGCAGTACTTC.

This rearrangement joins TRBV5-1 to TRBJ2-1; the match to TRBD1 covers 8 bases. V shed 4 bases and J 9 bases; nucleotides not matched to a gene: 9. The V gene's germline CDR1 is SGHRS and CDR2 YFSETQ. This CDR3 region has 14 residues. In nucleotides, the CDR3 is TGCGCCAGCAGCGAGACAGGGGCCCTCCGTGAGCAGTTCTTC. Its translation: CASSETGALREQFF. Supplemented by reference TRBV5-1 and TRBJ2-1, the full variable domain reads KAGVTQTPRYLIKTRGQQVTLSCSPISGHRSVSWYQQTPGQGLQFLFEYFSETQRNKGNFPGRFSGRQFSNSRSEMNVSTLELGDSALYLCASSETGALREQFFGPGTRLTVL.

This chain joins TRBV7-2 and TRBJ2-7; D perhaps matches TRBD1 (6 bases). The germline V gene encodes CDR1 SGHTA and CDR2 FQGNSA. The CDR3 runs 14 residues. Trimming left V 3 bases short and J 2 bases short, with 11 bases between. The CDR3 DNA reads as TGTGCCAGCAGCTTGCACAGGGATACCTACGAGCAGTACTTC. Translated, it gives CASSLHRDTYEQYF.

This clone has a handful of counts. This sequence joins TRBV21-1 and TRBJ2-7; the listed D gene, TRBD2, was not tested against the DNA. TRBV21-1 is designated a pseudogene. The CDR3 has 15 residues. Here the CDR3 reads CASSKGRLAGYEQYF. DNA for the CDR3: TGTGCCAGCAGCAAAGGTAGACTAGCGGGCTACGAGCAGTACTTC.

This rearrangement joins TRBV27 to TRBJ1-1; the D is unclear. The germline V gene has CDR1 MNHEY and CDR2 SMNVEV (reference sequence). V gave up 8 bases and J gave up 1 base, with 11 bases separating them. The CDR3 totals 13 residues. This chain's CDR3 is CASYPRGNTEAFF. CDR3 nucleotide sequence: TGTGCCAGCTATCCCCGGGGGAACACTGAAGCTTTCTTT.

The chain joins TRBV19 to TRBJ2-7; D perhaps matches TRBD1 (6 bases). The CDR3 spans 13 residues. Germline loops: CDR1 LNHDA, CDR2 SQIVND (reference sequence). The germline V and J ends were trimmed by 4 bases and 4 bases, with 11 bases remaining between them. The CDR3 nucleotides read TGTGCCAGTAGTAGCAGGGGAGTATACGAGCAGTACTTC. Translating it yields CASSSRGVYEQYF.

The chain uses TRBV30 and TRBJ1-1, with D possibly TRBD1 on 5 matching bases. Germline V gene data show CDR1 as GTSNPN and CDR2 as SVGIG (reference sequence). This CDR3 is 14 amino acids long. V was shortened by 1 base and J by 1 base, with 10 bases between the two germline ends. This chain's CDR3 is CAWSAGRGNTEAFF. The CDR3 coding sequence is TGTGCCTGGAGTGCCGGGAGGGGGAACACTGAAGCTTTCTTT.